Below are 12 T cell receptor beta chains sequenced from a single sample in a study of response to subunit inactivated influenza vaccine (dated by TCRdb to 2017 to 2018). The method behind the library was RT-PCR. Sequencing used an Illumina HiSeq 2500. TCRdb ran its own pipeline on the public reads, namely fastp trimming at Q25 and MiXCR clone calling, and kept in-frame beta chains. Entries are consolidated by CDR3 protein sequence, retaining the most common genes and DNA. This sample has 400,000 to 650,000 distinct CDR3 sequences in its table, and approximately 7.7% of those were observed once. The biggest ten clones account for around 14% of the sample. This specimen consisted of PBMCs from blood, obtained roughly 24 months after vaccination. The source of these receptors is a man aged 50 to 69 who received an inactivated influenza vaccine. Donor details come from another sample of the same person, matched by shared clones.

This clonotype was counted at least ten times. The rearrangement joins TRBV7-2 to TRBJ2-1; TRBD2 agrees at 7 bases. Trimming took 2 bases from V and 4 from J; bases not matched to a gene: 8. The CDR3 sequence is 16 residues long. CDR1 is SGHTA, CDR2 FQGNSA, per germline. This chain's CDR3 is CASSLSGLAAYNEQFF. The CDR3 DNA follows: TGTGCCAGCAGCTTATCGGGCCTAGCGGCTTACAATGAGCAGTTCTTC.

The chain couples TRBV5-6 to TRBJ1-5; D not certain. The V and J ends lost 0 bases and 0 bases respectively, with 7 bases between them. Germline V lookup: CDR1 SGHDT, CDR2 YYEEEE. This CDR3 has 15 amino acids. The CDR3 bases are TGTGCCAGCAGCTTGGGGTTTTATAGCAATCAGCCCCAGCATTTT. Residues: CASSLGFYSNQPQHF.

This clonotype was detected many times. The V gene is TRBV27, the J gene TRBJ1-5; D uncertain. The CDR3 is 14 residues long. The V gene's germline CDR1 is MNHEY and CDR2 SMNVEV (reference sequence). With 2 bases removed from V and 3 bases from J, the gap between germline ends came to 8 bases. The CDR3 DNA reads TGTGCCAGCAGTTTAGGGCCCTACAATCAGCCCCAGCATTTT. It specifies CASSLGPYNQPQHF.

This clonotype has just a few counts. The chain recombines TRBV5-5 with TRBJ2-1; 9 positions agree with TRBD2. Germline V gene sequence: CDR1 SGHKS, CDR2 YYEKEE (reference sequence). Unmatched junction bases numbered 11, after V lost 2 bases and J lost 5 bases. The CDR3 totals 17 residues. CDR3 sequence reads: CASSLGPGGRGDNEQFF. CDR3 DNA sequence: TGTGCCAGCAGCTTAGGTCCTGGCGGGAGGGGTGACAATGAGCAGTTCTTC.

The chain uses TRBV6-2 or TRBV6-3 and TRBJ2-1; possible D gene TRBD1, 6 bases. This CDR3 contains 15 residues. Germline-derived CDR1 and CDR2 are MNHEY and SVGEGT. V was trimmed by 5 bases and J by 5 bases, leaving 16 bases between them. The CDR3 sequence: CASSIRGTVNNEQFF. CDR3 nucleotide sequence: TGTGCCAGCAGTATAAGGGGGACGGTTAACAATGAGCAGTTCTTC.

This clonotype was recorded many times. V is TRBV11-2 and J is TRBJ2-1, with 8 bases identical to TRBD2. The CDR3 has 17 amino acids. With 0 bases clipped from V and 0 bases from J, the junction kept 4 bases outside the gene matches. CDR1 is SGHAT and CDR2 is FQNNGV in the germline V gene. The CDR3 spells CASSLDISGSSYNEQFF. In DNA, the CDR3 is TGTGCCAGCAGCTTAGATATCAGCGGGAGCTCCTACAATGAGCAGTTCTTC.

V is TRBV6-1 and J is TRBJ1-1; 7 nucleotides match TRBD1. The CDR3 extends over 14 amino acids. CDR1 MNHNS and CDR2 SASEGT come from the germline V gene. V shed 7 bases and J 1 base; nucleotides not matched to a gene: 6. The CDR3 spells CASTEGQPNTEAFF. The DNA for the CDR3 is TGTGCCAGCACGGAGGGACAGCCGAACACTGAAGCTTTCTTT.

In this sample, this clonotype turned up many times. CDR3 DNA sequence: TGTGCCAGCAGTGAAGCAGGACGAACGCCGCGTAGCAATCAGCCCCAGCATTTT. Its translation is CASSEAGRTPRSNQPQHF. This sequence joins TRBV25-1 and TRBJ1-5; D is ambiguous. Germline V gene data show CDR1 as MGHDK and CDR2 as SYGVNS. The V gene lost 2 bases and the J gene lost 0 bases, with 17 bases spanning the gap. This CDR3 spans 18 amino acids.

The chain employs TRBV4-3 and TRBJ2-1, with 7 bases lining up with TRBD2. The germline CDR1 and CDR2 sequences are LGHNA and YSLEER. J lost 8 bases, V lost 3 bases, and 10 bases had no gene match. There are 15 residues in the CDR3. CDR3 in DNA: TGCGCCAGCAGCCATCGCGGGAGAGTTGCCGATGAGCAGTTCTTC. Residues: CASSHRGRVADEQFF.

This clonotype was seen only a few times. The gene calls are TRBV12-5 and TRBJ1-2, with 10 positions matching TRBD1. CDR3 length: 13 residues. Per germline, CDR1 LGHNT and CDR2 FRNRAP. Trimming removed 3 bases from V and 8 bases from J; junction bases left unmatched: 3. The CDR3 DNA reads TGTGCTAGTGGTTTCGGGACAGGGGACGGCTACACCTTC. It specifies CASGFGTGDGYTF.

There are a few counts of this clonotype. The chain uses TRBV10-3 and TRBJ2-1; 14 nucleotides agree with TRBD2. Germline trimming cut 6 bases from V and 6 bases from J; bases unmatched to any gene: 7. This CDR3 comprises 16 residues. Germline V gene data show CDR1 as ENHRY and CDR2 as SYGVKD. CDR3 loop: CAIRGTSGSSPNEQFF. For the CDR3, the DNA is TGTGCCATCAGGGGGACTAGCGGGAGCTCCCCCAATGAGCAGTTCTTC.

In DNA form, the CDR3 reads TGCGCCAGCAGCCCCAGTGCGGGGATCACCTACAATGAGCAGTTCTTC. It specifies CASSPSAGITYNEQFF. The gene calls are TRBV4-3 and TRBJ2-1; the D gene is possibly TRBD2 (6 bases). The CDR3 consists of 16 residues. V lost 4 bases to trimming and J lost 2 bases, with 15 bases between them. Germline CDR1 is LGHNA and CDR2 is YSLEER.